This entry lists 19 T cell receptor beta chains sequenced from one sample in a study of blood T cell repertoires in COVID-19 (dated by TCRdb to the early 2020s). The method behind the library was the immunoSEQ multiplex PCR assay. In its TCRdb copy, this immuneACCESS table keeps in-frame sequences only and misses some clones. Where compared with another copy, unresolved V genes explain less than half of these, and the others have no known cause. A total of roughly 120,000 clones appear in this sample, 65% to 85% of them only once. The top ten clonotypes cover roughly 0.89% of the sample. Sequencing was carried out using peripheral blood. Every receptor here comes from a woman in her seventies with acute or convalescent COVID-19.

The chain has TRBV7-2 and TRBJ2-3; no clear D gene. V gave up 2 bases and J gave up 1 base, with 10 bases separating them. Germline V gene data show CDR1 as SGHTA and CDR2 as FQGNSA. The CDR3 runs 15 residues. CDR3 protein: CASSLYSLGTDTQYF. The CDR3 nucleotides are TGTGCCAGCAGCTTATACTCATTAGGCACAGATACGCAGTATTTT.

The J gene is TRBJ2-3, the V gene TRBV4-2; 9 bases fit TRBD2. Looked up from germline, CDR1 is LGHNA and CDR2 is YNFKEQ. This CDR3 spans 18 amino acids. V was clipped by 1 base and J by 0 bases; unmatched bases: 8. The CDR3 DNA reads TGTGCCAGCAGCCAAGTCCTAGCGGGGTTCCTAAGCACAGATACGCAGTATTTT. This translates into CASSQVLAGFLSTDTQYF.

The chain is built from TRBV18 and TRBJ2-2; maybe TRBD2 (5 bases). The CDR3 is 16 amino acids. Per the germline V gene, CDR1 is KGHSH and CDR2 is LQKENI. Trimming left V 1 base short and J 1 base short, with 10 bases between. In nucleotides, the CDR3 is TGTGCCAGCTCACCACGCGTGAGCGGGAACACCGGGGAGCTGTTTTTT. As protein: CASSPRVSGNTGELFF. Full variable domain (outside the CDR3, taken from reference TRBV18 and TRBJ2-2): NAGVMQNPRHLVRRRGQEARLRCSPMKGHSHVYWYRQLPEEGLKFMVYLQKENIIDESGMPKERFSAEFPKEGPSILRIQQVVRGDSAAYFCASSPRVSGNTGELFFGEGSRLTVL.

This clone was detected once. The chain employs TRBV2 and TRBJ2-5, with 7 bases that match TRBD2. After removal of 2 bases from V and 4 bases from J, the junction contained 7 bases not matched to a gene. Germline V CDR1 and CDR2: SNHLY, FYNNEI. This CDR3 has 15 amino acids. The CDR3 spells CASSERSSGGETQYF. CDR3 bases: TGTGCCAGCAGTGAAAGGTCTAGCGGAGGAGAGACCCAGTACTTC.

The chain has TRBV19 and TRBJ2-2; perhaps TRBD2 as D (5 bases). Germline V CDR1 and CDR2: LNHDA, SQIVND (reference sequence). Trimming shortened V by 6 bases and J by 3 bases, and 11 bases separated the two germline ends. The CDR3 sequence is 14 residues long. The CDR3, as DNA: TGTGCCAGTAGGAGGGATCCGGACACCGGGGAGCTGTTTTTT. This encodes CASRRDPDTGELFF.

The DNA for the CDR3 is TGTGCCAGCAGTTACCTTACAAGGGGCCTTAACTATGGCTACACCTTC. Protein product: CASSYLTRGLNYGYTF. J is TRBJ1-2 and V is TRBV6-5; D is perhaps TRBD1 (5 bases). The CDR3 length is 16 residues. The germline CDR1 and CDR2 sequences are MNHEY and SVGAGI. Trimming took off 2 bases at V and 1 base at J, with 14 bases between the two ends.

This chain uses TRBV1 with TRBJ1-5; TRBD1 reflects the table's D call only, with no check against the DNA. TRBV1 is noted as a pseudogene. The CDR3 spans 13 residues. CDR3 nucleotide sequence: TGCACCATGGACAGGGGAAGCAATCAGCCCCAGCATTTT. It encodes CTMDRGSNQPQHF.

The CDR3 reads CATSFQGNRGYTF. The CDR3 region has the DNA TGTGCCACCAGCTTTCAGGGTAATAGGGGCTACACCTTC. The chain employs TRBV15 and TRBJ1-2, with D perhaps matching TRBD1 (5 bases). V was cut by 5 bases and J by 8 bases, with 15 bases left in between. This CDR3 spans 13 amino acids. Germline CDR1 and CDR2: LNHNV and YYDKDF (reference sequence). Full variable domain (remainder filled in from reference TRBV15 and TRBJ1-2): DAMVIQNPRYQVTQFGKPVTLSCSQTLNHNVMYWYQQKSSQAPKLLFHYYDKDFNNEADTPDNFQSRRPNTSFCFLDIRSPGLGDTAMYLCATSFQGNRGYTFGSGTRLTVV.

This chain links TRBV5-1 with TRBJ2-1; no definite D call. Germline V gene sequence: CDR1 SGHRS, CDR2 YFSETQ. The CDR3 has 16 residues. Trimming cost V 0 bases and J 0 bases, with 10 bases left between them. CDR3 sequence reads: CASSLEARSSYNEQFF. In nucleotides, the CDR3 is TGCGCCAGCAGCTTGGAGGCACGGAGCTCCTACAATGAGCAGTTCTTC.

The rearrangement links TRBV7-8 to TRBJ2-5, with 9 positions matching TRBD2. The V gene end was trimmed by 2 bases and the J gene end by 5 bases; junction bases not matched to a gene: 6. CDR3 size: 15 residues. The germline gives CDR1 SGHVS, CDR2 FQNEAQ. The CDR3 region has the DNA TGTGCCAGCAGCTTAAGGGGACTAGCCCTCGAGACCCAGTACTTC. Translation: CASSLRGLALETQYF.

The V call is TRBV6-5, the J call TRBJ2-1; D is uncertain. The CDR3 extends over 15 amino acids. Trimming left V 6 bases short and J 0 bases short, with 12 bases between. Germline V gives CDR1 MNHEY, CDR2 SVGAGI. The CDR3 reads CASSLVLSSYNEQFF. CDR3 in DNA: TGTGCCAGCAGCCTTGTGTTGAGCTCCTACAATGAGCAGTTCTTC.

The sample holds one count of this clone. This rearrangement joins TRBV2 to TRBJ2-2, with D possibly matching TRBD1 (6 bases). The CDR3 is 14 amino acids. The V gene lost 6 bases and the J gene lost 0 bases, with 8 bases spanning the gap. In germline, CDR1 is SNHLY, CDR2 FYNNEI. The CDR3 sequence: CASRGTTNTGELFF. The CDR3 DNA sequence: TGTGCCAGCAGAGGGACAACGAACACCGGGGAGCTGTTTTTT.

This clone was seen a single time. The genes are TRBV3-1 (or the pseudogene TRBV3-2) and TRBJ2-7; possible D gene TRBD2, 6 bases. This CDR3 has 14 residues. CDR1 is LGHDT, CDR2 YNNKEL, per germline (reference sequence). Trimming took off 2 bases at V and 0 bases at J, with 8 bases between the two ends. CDR3 region: CASSQLALSYEQYF. The CDR3 coding sequence is TGTGCCAGCAGCCAACTAGCGCTCTCCTACGAGCAGTACTTC.

CDR3: CASSSSAGPQAQYF. CDR3 nucleotide sequence: TGCGCCAGCAGCTCCTCGGCGGGTCCCCAGGCGCAGTACTTC. The rearrangement uses TRBV5-1 and TRBJ2-7; possibly TRBD2 for D (5 bases). V gave up 3 bases and J gave up 9 bases, with 19 bases separating them. Germline V CDR1 and CDR2: SGHRS, YFSETQ. This CDR3 spans 14 amino acids.

This chain links TRBV6-5 with TRBJ1-4; 8 nucleotides line up with TRBD1. V shed 6 bases, J shed 3 bases, and the junction held 3 bases outside the gene matches. Germline V gene lookup returns CDR1 MNHEY and CDR2 SVGAGI. There are 14 residues in the CDR3. For the CDR3, the DNA is TGTGCCAGCAGCACACAGGGGGCTAATGAAAAACTGTTTTTT. Translation: CASSTQGANEKLFF.

The V call is TRBV9, the J call TRBJ2-1; 9 bases are shared with TRBD2. The CDR3 is 15 amino acids. J gave up 7 bases and V 3 bases, and 8 bases lay outside the gene matches. Germline V CDR1 and CDR2: SGDLS, YYNGEE. For the CDR3, the DNA is TGTGCCAGCAGCGCGTCCGGGACTAGCACGAATGAGCAGTTCTTC. Protein product: CASSASGTSTNEQFF.

This clone has just a few counts. The rearrangement uses TRBV12-3 or TRBV12-4 and TRBJ1-2; D gene unclear. The CDR3 runs 13 residues. V lost 2 bases and J lost 2, with 6 bases in between. CDR3 sequence reads: CASSLRENYGYTF. The CDR3 DNA follows: TGTGCCAGCAGTTTAAGGGAGAACTATGGCTACACCTTC.

A single count supports this clone. This chain connects TRBV18 to TRBJ2-4; D is perhaps TRBD1 (5 bases). The CDR3 runs to 16 residues. V lost 0 bases, J lost 1 base, and 10 bases lay in between. Germline lookup yields CDR1 KGHSH and CDR2 LQKENI. This chain's CDR3 is CASSPPVAGAKNIQYF. For the CDR3, the DNA is TGTGCCAGCTCACCACCGGTTGCAGGGGCCAAAAACATTCAGTACTTC.

The chain is built from TRBV7-8 and TRBJ1-1; 7 bases match TRBD1. Trimming took 2 bases from V and 7 from J; bases not matched to a gene: 4. This CDR3 has 13 amino acids. Looked up from germline, CDR1 is SGHVS and CDR2 is FQNEAQ. The CDR3 DNA reads as TGTGCCAGCAGCTTAATGGGACAGCATGAAGCTTTCTTT. Protein: CASSLMGQHEAFF.